Shown below are 4 T cell receptor beta chains from a single sample sequenced in a study of blood T cell repertoires in COVID-19. Profiling relied on immunoSEQ multiplex PCR, and the TCRdb table lists in-frame clones only, not all of them. Of 200,000 to 300,000 clones in the sample, roughly 80% were seen once. Sequenced material: peripheral blood. Source of these receptors: a woman of 80 years or more with acute or convalescent COVID-19.

This clone was detected once. The gene calls are TRBV29-1 and TRBJ2-2; 10 bases map to TRBD2. This CDR3 comprises 15 residues. With 2 bases clipped from V and 6 bases from J, the junction kept 6 bases outside the gene matches. Looked up from germline, CDR1 is SQVTM and CDR2 is ANQGSEA. The CDR3 nucleotides read TGCAGCGTTGAAAGGGAGCGGGGGGGACCCGGGGAGCTGTTTTTT. Translated: CSVERERGGPGELFF.

The rearrangement joins TRBV4-2 to TRBJ2-4, with 9 nucleotides matching TRBD2. V was pared by 0 bases and J by 7 bases, with 7 bases of the junction left unmatched. This CDR3 comprises 16 residues. In germline, CDR1 is LGHNA, CDR2 YNFKEQ. Here the CDR3 reads CASSQEIGGGANIQYF. In nucleotides, the CDR3 is TGTGCCAGCAGCCAAGAGATCGGCGGGGGGGCCAACATTCAGTACTTC.

This chain uses TRBV3-1 (or the pseudogene TRBV3-2) with TRBJ1-4; 7 bases are shared with TRBD1. The CDR3 has 16 amino acids. After removal of 2 bases from V and 4 bases from J, the junction contained 7 bases not matched to a gene. Per germline, CDR1 LGHDT and CDR2 YNNKEL (reference sequence). This CDR3 reads CASSQRWGDSNEKLFF. The CDR3 DNA follows: TGTGCCAGCAGCCAAAGGTGGGGGGACAGTAATGAAAAACTGTTTTTT.

The genes are TRBV20-1 and TRBJ2-7; TRBD1 matches 7 bases. CDR1 and CDR2 from the germline V gene are DFQATT and SNEGSKA (reference sequence). The V gene end was trimmed by 5 bases and the J gene end by 5 bases; junction bases not matched to a gene: 3. The CDR3 covers 11 residues. CDR3 coding DNA: TGCAGTGCTCAAACAGGGGACGAGCAGTACTTC. Amino acids: CSAQTGDEQYF.